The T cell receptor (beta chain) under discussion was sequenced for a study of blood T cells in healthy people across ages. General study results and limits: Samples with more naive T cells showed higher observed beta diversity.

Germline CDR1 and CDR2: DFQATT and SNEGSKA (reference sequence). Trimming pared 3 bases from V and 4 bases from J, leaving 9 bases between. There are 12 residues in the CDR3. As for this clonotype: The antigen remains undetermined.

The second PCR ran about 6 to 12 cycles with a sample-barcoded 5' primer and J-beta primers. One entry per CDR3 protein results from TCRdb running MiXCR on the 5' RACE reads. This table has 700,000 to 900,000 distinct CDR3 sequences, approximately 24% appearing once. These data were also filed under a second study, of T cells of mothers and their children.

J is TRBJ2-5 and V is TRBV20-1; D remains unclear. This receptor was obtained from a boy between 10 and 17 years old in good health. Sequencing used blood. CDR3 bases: TGCAGTGCTAGTCCTACCGTAGAGACCCAGTACTTC. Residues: CSASPTVETQYF.